The clone carrying this T cell receptor beta chain was recorded a few times. Antigen unknown. A 5'RACE template-switching step, the method used to make TCR cDNA, added a universal primer site and UMIs. TCRdb reprocessed the 5' RACE reads via MiXCR and lists one record per CDR3 protein. The sample records 340,000 or so distinct CDR3 sequences, about 12% being singletons. This specimen comes from a study of T cells after yellow fever vaccination. Findings and limits, study-wide: Clones from primary vaccination mostly reappeared after the booster (96% CD4, around 90% CD8).

Trimming shortened V by 2 bases and J by 2 bases, and 16 bases separated the two germline ends. Looked up from germline, CDR1 is SGHRS and CDR2 is YFSETQ. This CDR3 region has 16 residues. The sequence derives from a man aged 18 to 29 who received the YFV17D yellow fever vaccine. This sample comprised CD4+ T cells sorted from PBMCs, obtained 15 days after the yellow fever booster vaccination. The chain carries TRBV5-1 and TRBJ2-5; D might be TRBD1 or TRBD2, each matching 6 bases. The DNA of the CDR3 is TGCGCCAGCAGCTTAGAGGGGGGACTCCGACAAGAGACCCAGTACTTC. It codes for CASSLEGGLRQETQYF.